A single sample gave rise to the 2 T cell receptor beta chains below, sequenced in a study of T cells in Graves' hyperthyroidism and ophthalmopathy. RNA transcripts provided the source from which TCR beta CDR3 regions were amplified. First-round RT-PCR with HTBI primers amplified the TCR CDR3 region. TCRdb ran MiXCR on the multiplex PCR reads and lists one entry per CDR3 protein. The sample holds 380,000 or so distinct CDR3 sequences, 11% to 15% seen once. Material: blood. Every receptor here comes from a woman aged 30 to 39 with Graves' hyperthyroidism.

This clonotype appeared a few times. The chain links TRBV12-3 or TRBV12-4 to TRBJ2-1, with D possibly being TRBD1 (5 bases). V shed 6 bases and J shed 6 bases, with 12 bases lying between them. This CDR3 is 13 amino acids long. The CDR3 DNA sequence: TGTGCCAGCAGCAATACGACAGTCAATGAGCAGTTCTTC. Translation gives CASSNTTVNEQFF.

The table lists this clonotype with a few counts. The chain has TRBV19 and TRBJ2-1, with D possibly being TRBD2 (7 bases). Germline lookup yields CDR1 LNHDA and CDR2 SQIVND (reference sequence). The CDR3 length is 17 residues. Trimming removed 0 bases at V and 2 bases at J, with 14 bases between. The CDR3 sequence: CASSIDGTSGAYNEQFF. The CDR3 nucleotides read TGTGCCAGTAGTATAGATGGGACAAGCGGGGCCTACAATGAGCAGTTCTTC.